These 22 T cell receptor beta chains came from one sample sequenced in a study of OX40 agonist ivuxolimab in advanced cancers. Assay: immunoSEQ multiplex PCR; the TCRdb copy retains only in-frame clones and omits some. The table lists approximately 74,000 clones, approximately 85% of them singletons. Here the sequenced sample was CD4+ or CD8+ T cells sorted from blood, taken in a trial of the OX40 agonist ivuxolimab. The receptors were sampled from an adult with an advanced solid tumor such as melanoma, head and neck, liver or kidney cancer.

The chain links TRBV5-6 to TRBJ1-2; D gene uncertain. The V and J ends lost 4 bases and 7 bases respectively, with 17 bases between them. Germline CDR1 is SGHDT and CDR2 is YYEEEE. There are 14 residues in the CDR3. The CDR3 sequence is CASSPGQEARGYTF. CDR3 in DNA: TGTGCCAGCAGCCCGGGCCAGGAGGCGCGTGGCTACACCTTC.

The chain carries TRBV4-2 and TRBJ1-1, with TRBD1 identical over 7 bases. Germline trimming cut 0 bases from V and 1 base from J; bases unmatched to any gene: 5. This CDR3 is built from 16 residues. Germline CDR1 LGHNA, CDR2 YNFKEQ. The CDR3 region is CASSQEMDRRNTEAFF. In DNA form, the CDR3 reads TGTGCCAGCAGCCAAGAAATGGACAGGAGGAACACTGAAGCTTTCTTT.

This clone was observed a few times. This rearrangement joins TRBV7-9 to TRBJ1-6, with TRBD1 identical over 7 bases. CDR1 and CDR2 from the germline V gene are SEHNR and FQNEAQ (reference sequence). The V gene end was trimmed by 5 bases and the J gene end by 10 bases; junction bases not matched to a gene: 11. This CDR3 region has 15 residues. The CDR3 bases are TGTGCCAGCAGCCTCAAAGACAGGGAGGGATCACCCCTCCACTTT. It translates to CASSLKDREGSPLHF.

V gene TRBV30 combines with J gene TRBJ2-7; D uncertain. CDR1 and CDR2 from the germline V gene are GTSNPN and SVGIG (reference sequence). Trimming pared 0 bases from V and 0 bases from J, leaving 12 bases between. The CDR3 is made up of 15 amino acids. The CDR3 DNA reads as TGTGCCTGGAGTGTCTCTACCATCAGCTCCTACGAGCAGTACTTC. This sequence encodes CAWSVSTISSYEQYF.

The chain has TRBV7-6 and TRBJ2-3; TRBD2 agrees at 12 bases. Germline-derived CDR1 and CDR2 are SGHVS and FNYEAQ. This CDR3 region has 19 residues. Losses at the gene ends were 1 base for V and 4 bases for J; bases not matched to a gene: 12. CDR3 residues: CASSLDRLAGGLVADTQYF. The DNA of the CDR3 is TGTGCCAGCAGCTTAGATCGGCTAGCGGGGGGGTTAGTTGCAGATACGCAGTATTTT.

A few counts support this clone. V and J are TRBV30 and TRBJ2-7; the match to TRBD1 covers 10 bases. CDR1 is GTSNPN and CDR2 is SVGIG in the germline V gene (reference sequence). V lost 2 bases, J lost 5 bases, and 15 bases stayed unmatched. The CDR3 extends over 17 amino acids. CDR3 DNA: TGTGCCTGGAGTCCGCCCCGGAACCGGGACAGGGGCAACGAGCAGTACTTC. As protein: CAWSPPRNRDRGNEQYF.

On this clone itself: Other DNA sequences of this sample code for an identical CDR3. The J gene is TRBJ2-7, the V gene TRBV6-5, with TRBD1 matching 8 bases. V dropped 4 bases and J dropped 1; count of bases not matched to a gene: 3. CDR1 MNHEY and CDR2 SVGAGI come from the germline V gene. The CDR3 is made up of 14 amino acids. CDR3 amino acids: CASSSGQGSYEQYF. CDR3 bases: TGTGCCAGCAGTTCTGGACAGGGATCCTACGAGCAGTACTTC.

The chain employs TRBV6-5 and TRBJ2-4; 8 bases line up with TRBD1. The CDR3 runs 14 residues. J gave up 8 bases and V 6 bases, and 9 bases lay outside the gene matches. CDR1 and CDR2 from the germline V gene are MNHEY and SVGAGI. This CDR3 is CASRPGGLGDIQYF. The CDR3, as DNA: TGTGCCAGCAGACCAGGGGGCCTAGGGGACATTCAGTACTTC.

V usage is TRBV5-6 and J usage is TRBJ1-1; 10 bases agree with TRBD1. Germline assignment: CDR1 SGHDT and CDR2 YYEEEE. The V segment lost 0 bases and the J segment 3 bases; nucleotides outside the gene matches: 2. This CDR3 comprises 15 residues. CDR3 sequence: CASSLVTGGYTEAFF. As DNA, the CDR3 is TGTGCCAGCAGCTTGGTGACAGGGGGCTACACTGAAGCTTTCTTT. Supplemented by reference TRBV5-6 and TRBJ1-1, the full variable domain reads DAGVTQSPTHLIKTRGQQVTLRCSPKSGHDTVSWYQQALGQGPQFIFQYYEEEERQRGNFPDRFSGHQFPNYSSELNVNALLLGDSALYLCASSLVTGGYTEAFFGQGTRLTVV.

V gene TRBV5-5 combines with J gene TRBJ1-6; D is undetermined. Trimming cost V 1 base and J 5 bases, with 10 bases left between them. There are 15 residues in the CDR3. Germline V CDR1 and CDR2: SGHKS, YYEKEE (reference sequence). The CDR3 sequence is CASSLSGPNNSPLHF. The CDR3 DNA reads TGTGCCAGCAGCTTGTCGGGCCCCAATAATTCACCCCTCCACTTT. Using reference TRBV5-5 and TRBJ1-6 for the parts outside the CDR3, the full variable domain is DAGVTQSPTHLIKTRGQQVTLRCSPISGHKSVSWYQQVLGQGPQFIFQYYEKEERGRGNFPDRFSARQFPNYSSELNVNALLLGDSALYLCASSLSGPNNSPLHFGNGTRLTVT.

This chain uses TRBV28 with TRBJ2-7; 8 bases are a match to TRBD1. Per the germline V gene, CDR1 is MDHEN and CDR2 is SYDVKM. Losses at the gene ends were 5 bases for V and 3 bases for J; bases not matched to a gene: 12. The CDR3 is 16 residues long. The CDR3 DNA sequence: TGTGCCAGCAGTGTATTTGACAGGGGTTCCTACTACGAGCAGTACTTC. Its protein product is CASSVFDRGSYYEQYF. The full variable domain, completed using reference TRBV28 and TRBJ2-7, is DVKVTQSSRYLVKRTGEKVFLECVQDMDHENMFWYRQDPGLGLRLIYFSYDVKMKEKGDIPEGYSVSREKKERFSLILESASTNQTSMYLCASSVFDRGSYYEQYFGPGTRLTVT.

The chain employs TRBV10-3 and TRBJ2-7; the D call may be TRBD1 or TRBD2 (5 bases each). V dropped 4 bases and J dropped 4 bases, with 14 bases sitting between them. CDR1 is ENHRY and CDR2 is SYGVKD in the germline V gene. The CDR3 contains 14 residues. CDR3 sequence reads: CAISGRDGKYEQYF. The CDR3 coding sequence is TGTGCCATCAGTGGTCGGGACGGCAAATACGAGCAGTACTTC.

The rearrangement joins TRBV5-1 to TRBJ2-7; weak D call: TRBD1 (6 bases). Germline-derived CDR1 and CDR2 are SGHRS and YFSETQ. Trimming cost V 0 bases and J 7 bases, with 14 bases left between them. The CDR3 totals 14 residues. Here the CDR3 reads CASSLEPGAGEQYF. CDR3 nucleotides: TGCGCCAGCAGCTTGGAACCAGGGGCCGGGGAGCAGTACTTC.

CDR3 loop: CASTRRGDQPQHF. CDR3 nucleotides: TGTGCCAGTACCCGGAGGGGCGATCAGCCCCAGCATTTT. J is TRBJ1-5 and V is TRBV19; tentative D call: TRBD1 (5 bases). The CDR3 consists of 13 residues. Germline CDR1 is LNHDA and CDR2 is SQIVND (reference sequence). V was pared by 7 bases and J by 5 bases, with 12 bases between.

This chain joins TRBV18 and TRBJ2-4; D unclear. Per the germline V gene, CDR1 is KGHSH and CDR2 is LQKENI. V dropped 0 bases and J dropped 4 bases, with 7 bases sitting between them. The length of the CDR3 is 14 residues. The CDR3 is CASSPPRPKNIQYF. CDR3 DNA: TGTGCCAGCTCACCACCGCGCCCAAAAAACATTCAGTACTTC.

V usage is TRBV5-4 and J usage is TRBJ2-1; D gene unclear. This CDR3 has 13 residues. Germline assignment: CDR1 SGHNT and CDR2 YYREEE (reference sequence). V lost 0 bases and J 6 bases, leaving 7 bases between the germline ends. CDR3 sequence reads: CASSLARSNEQFF. Here the CDR3 DNA reads TGTGCCAGCAGCTTGGCGCGCTCCAATGAGCAGTTCTTC.

This CDR3 is CASSLRSQETQYF. CDR3 coding DNA: TGTGCCAGCAGCTTACGTTCTCAAGAGACCCAGTACTTC. This chain connects TRBV7-9 to TRBJ2-5, with unresolved D. The V end lost 2 bases, the J end lost 2 bases, and 6 bases lay between the germline ends. This CDR3 has 13 residues. Germline CDR1 and CDR2: SEHNR and FQNEAQ (reference sequence).

V is TRBV5-4 and J is TRBJ2-1; D is unclear. CDR1 SGHNT and CDR2 YYREEE come from the germline V gene (reference sequence). The V and J ends lost 4 bases and 9 bases respectively, with 14 bases between them. The CDR3 extends over 13 amino acids. CDR3 sequence reads: CASSGGGISEQFF. Here the CDR3 DNA reads TGTGCCAGCAGCGGCGGCGGCATCAGTGAGCAGTTCTTC.

The chain links TRBV11-3 to TRBJ2-5; the D call may be TRBD1 or TRBD2 (5 bases each). V lost 2 bases and J lost 13, with 14 bases in between. CDR1 SGHNT and CDR2 YENEEA come from the germline V gene. The CDR3 has 12 amino acids. The CDR3 DNA follows: TGTGCCAGCAGCTTATCCGGGACCCATTTGTACTTC. This codes for CASSLSGTHLYF.

The chain recombines TRBV19 with TRBJ2-7; the D gene could be TRBD1 or TRBD2 (5 bases each). The CDR3 totals 14 residues. V lost 6 bases and J 5 bases, leaving 17 bases between the germline ends. Looked up from germline, CDR1 is LNHDA and CDR2 is SQIVND (reference sequence). The CDR3 protein is CASSTGGGVHEQYF. CDR3 sequence (DNA): TGTGCCAGTAGCACGGGTGGGGGAGTCCACGAGCAGTACTTC.

This rearrangement joins TRBV19 to TRBJ2-6, with a tentative D call TRBD1 (6 bases). CDR1 and CDR2 from the germline V gene are LNHDA and SQIVND (reference sequence). The CDR3 loop spans 15 amino acids. V was shortened by 10 bases and J by 3 bases, with 16 bases between the two germline ends. The CDR3 region has the DNA TGTGCCACCCGCAGGGGAGAACTTGGGGCCAACGTCCTGACTTTC. It yields the protein CATRRGELGANVLTF.

The rearrangement links TRBV6-5 to TRBJ1-5; D is undetermined. Deletions cut 2 bases from V and 10 bases from J, with 18 bases between. Germline CDR1 MNHEY, CDR2 SVGAGI. This CDR3 has 15 amino acids. The CDR3 spells CASSYEAGETAPQHF. The CDR3 DNA is TGTGCCAGCAGTTACGAAGCCGGGGAGACGGCCCCCCAGCATTTT.